This T cell receptor (beta chain) was obtained from a study of chemoradiotherapy in HPV16-positive cancers. The V gene lost 0 bases and the J gene lost 7 bases, with 9 bases spanning the gap. The V gene's germline CDR1 is SGHAT and CDR2 FQNNGV. This CDR3 comprises 13 residues. With regard to this clone: The antigen is undetermined.

Repeated repertoire sampling spanned the course of chemoradiotherapy. Produced via immunoSEQ multiplex PCR; TCRdb's table is partial and in-frame only. The sample has about 6,900 clones, over 60% seen once. Whole-study results and caveats: Candidate HPV-specific clones and E7-related TCR motifs grew in tumor during treatment. In HPV16-positive patients, HPV-responsive T-cell expansion tracked better recurrence-free survival.

The sequence came from a human donor with HPV-associated anogenital cancer. The V gene is TRBV11-2, the J gene TRBJ1-2; D is uncertain. Collection took place from a patient who underwent chemoradiotherapy. The CDR3, as DNA: TGTGCCAGCAGCTTAGAGGGTCCGTTTGGCTACACCTTC. Translation gives CASSLEGPFGYTF.